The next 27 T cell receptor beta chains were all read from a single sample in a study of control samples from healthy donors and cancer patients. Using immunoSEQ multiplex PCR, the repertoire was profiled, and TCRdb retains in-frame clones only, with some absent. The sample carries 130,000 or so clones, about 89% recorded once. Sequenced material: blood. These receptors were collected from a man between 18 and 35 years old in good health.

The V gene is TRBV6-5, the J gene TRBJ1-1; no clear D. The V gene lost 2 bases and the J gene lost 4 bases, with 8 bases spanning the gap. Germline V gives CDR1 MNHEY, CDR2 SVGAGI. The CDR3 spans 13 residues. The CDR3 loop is CASSYLGSTEAFF. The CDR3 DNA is TGTGCCAGCAGTTACCTAGGATCCACTGAAGCTTTCTTT.

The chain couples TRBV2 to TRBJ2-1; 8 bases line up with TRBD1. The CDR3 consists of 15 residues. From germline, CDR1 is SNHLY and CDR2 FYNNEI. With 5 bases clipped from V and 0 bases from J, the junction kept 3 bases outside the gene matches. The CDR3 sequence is CASSQDRGSYNEQFF. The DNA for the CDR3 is TGTGCCAGCAGTCAAGACAGGGGCTCCTACAATGAGCAGTTCTTC. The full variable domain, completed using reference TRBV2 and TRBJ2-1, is EPEVTQTPSHQVTQMGQEVILRCVPISNHLYFYWYRQILGQKVEFLVSFYNNEISEKSEIFDDQFSVERPDGSNFTLKIRSTKLEDSAMYFCASSQDRGSYNEQFFGPGTRLTVL.

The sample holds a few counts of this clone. This chain's CDR3 is CASSPAGTVNTEAFF. The CDR3 DNA follows: TGTGCCAGCTCACCAGCCGGGACAGTGAACACTGAAGCTTTCTTT. The chain has TRBV18 and TRBJ1-1; 7 bases align to TRBD1. Germline-derived CDR1 and CDR2 are KGHSH and LQKENI. The CDR3 is 15 amino acids. V was pared by 2 bases and J by 0 bases, with 3 bases of the junction left unmatched.

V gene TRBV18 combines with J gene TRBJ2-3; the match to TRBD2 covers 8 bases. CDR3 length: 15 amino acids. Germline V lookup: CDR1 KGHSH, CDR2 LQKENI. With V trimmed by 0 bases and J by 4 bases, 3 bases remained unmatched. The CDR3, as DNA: TGTGCCAGCTCACCACCGTTAGCGGGGTCAGATACGCAGTATTTT. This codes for CASSPPLAGSDTQYF. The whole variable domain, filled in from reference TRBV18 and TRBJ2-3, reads NAGVMQNPRHLVRRRGQEARLRCSPMKGHSHVYWYRQLPEEGLKFMVYLQKENIIDESGMPKERFSAEFPKEGPSILRIQQVVRGDSAAYFCASSPPLAGSDTQYFGPGTRLTVL.

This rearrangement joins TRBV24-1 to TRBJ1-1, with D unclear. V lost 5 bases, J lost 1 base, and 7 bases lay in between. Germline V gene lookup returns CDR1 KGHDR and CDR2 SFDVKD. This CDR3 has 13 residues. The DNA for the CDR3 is TGTGCCACCAGTGGGGCCCAGAACACTGAAGCTTTCTTT. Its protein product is CATSGAQNTEAFF.

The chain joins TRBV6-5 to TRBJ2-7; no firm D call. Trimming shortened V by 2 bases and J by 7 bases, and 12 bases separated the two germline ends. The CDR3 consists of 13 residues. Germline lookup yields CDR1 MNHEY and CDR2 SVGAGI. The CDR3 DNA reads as TGTGCCAGCAGTTACGGCTGGAGTGGGGAGCAGTACTTC. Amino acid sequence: CASSYGWSGEQYF.

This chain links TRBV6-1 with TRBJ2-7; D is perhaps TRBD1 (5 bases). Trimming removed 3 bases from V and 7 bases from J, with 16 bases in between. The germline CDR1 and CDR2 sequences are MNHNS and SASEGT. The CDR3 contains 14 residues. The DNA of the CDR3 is TGTGCCAGCAGTGAGACAGTTCTCGAATGGGAGCAGTACTTC. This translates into CASSETVLEWEQYF.

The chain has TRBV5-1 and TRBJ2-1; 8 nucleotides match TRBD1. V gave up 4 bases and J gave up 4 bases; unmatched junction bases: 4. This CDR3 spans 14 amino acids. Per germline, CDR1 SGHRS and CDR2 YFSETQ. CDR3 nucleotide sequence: TGCGCCAGCAGCCAGACAGGGGTGTACAATGAGCAGTTCTTC. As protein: CASSQTGVYNEQFF.

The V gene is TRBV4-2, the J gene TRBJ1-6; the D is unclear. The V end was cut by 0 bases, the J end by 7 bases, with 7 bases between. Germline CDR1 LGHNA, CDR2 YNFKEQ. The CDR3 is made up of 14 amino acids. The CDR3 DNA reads TGTGCCAGCAGCCAAGATTGGAGGAATTCACCCCTCCACTTT. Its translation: CASSQDWRNSPLHF.

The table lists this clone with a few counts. CDR3 loop: CASSVGGNTEAFF. CDR3 bases: TGTGCCAGCAGCGTAGGCGGGAACACTGAAGCTTTCTTT. The chain uses TRBV3-1 (or the pseudogene TRBV3-2) and TRBJ1-1; no clear D gene. Trimming removed 5 bases at V and 1 base at J, with 8 bases between. The germline V gene encodes CDR1 LGHDT and CDR2 YNNKEL (reference sequence). The CDR3 is 13 amino acids.

The CDR3: CASSRYTGADTQYF. The CDR3 bases are TGTGCCAGCTCCCGATATACAGGCGCAGATACGCAGTATTTT. V and J are TRBV18 and TRBJ2-3, with a tentative D call TRBD1 (5 bases). V lost 6 bases to trimming and J lost 4 bases, with 14 bases between them. Germline-derived CDR1 and CDR2 are KGHSH and LQKENI. This CDR3 region has 14 residues.

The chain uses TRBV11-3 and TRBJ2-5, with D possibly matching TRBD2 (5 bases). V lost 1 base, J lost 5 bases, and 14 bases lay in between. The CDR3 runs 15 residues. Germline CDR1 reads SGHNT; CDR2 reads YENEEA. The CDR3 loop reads CASSLGGSSMETQYF. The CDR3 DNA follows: TGTGCCAGCAGCTTAGGAGGGTCCTCGATGGAGACCCAGTACTTC.

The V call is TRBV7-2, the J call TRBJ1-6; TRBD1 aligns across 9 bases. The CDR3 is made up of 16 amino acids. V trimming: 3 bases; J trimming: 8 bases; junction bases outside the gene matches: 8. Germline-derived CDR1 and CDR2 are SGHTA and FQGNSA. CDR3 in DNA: TGTGCCAGCAGCTTGCACCGGGACAGGGATCATTCACCCCTCCACTTT. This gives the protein CASSLHRDRDHSPLHF.

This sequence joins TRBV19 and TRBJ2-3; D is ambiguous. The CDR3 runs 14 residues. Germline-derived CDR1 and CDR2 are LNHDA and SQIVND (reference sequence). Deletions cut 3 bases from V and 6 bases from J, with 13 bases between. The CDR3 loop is CASSIPKVSDTQYF. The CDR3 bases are TGTGCCAGTAGTATTCCAAAGGTGTCCGATACGCAGTATTTT.

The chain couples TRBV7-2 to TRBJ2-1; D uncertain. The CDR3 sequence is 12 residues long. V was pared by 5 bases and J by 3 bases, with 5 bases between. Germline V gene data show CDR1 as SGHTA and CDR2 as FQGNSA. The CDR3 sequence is CASSPGYNEQFF. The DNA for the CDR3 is TGTGCCAGCAGCCCAGGCTACAATGAGCAGTTCTTC.

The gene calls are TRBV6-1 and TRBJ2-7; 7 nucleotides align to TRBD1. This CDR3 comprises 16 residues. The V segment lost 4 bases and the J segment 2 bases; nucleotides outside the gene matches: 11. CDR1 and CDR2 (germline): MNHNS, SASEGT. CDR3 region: CASSVKQGYFTYEQYF. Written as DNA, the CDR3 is TGTGCCAGCAGTGTGAAACAGGGGTACTTCACCTACGAGCAGTACTTC.

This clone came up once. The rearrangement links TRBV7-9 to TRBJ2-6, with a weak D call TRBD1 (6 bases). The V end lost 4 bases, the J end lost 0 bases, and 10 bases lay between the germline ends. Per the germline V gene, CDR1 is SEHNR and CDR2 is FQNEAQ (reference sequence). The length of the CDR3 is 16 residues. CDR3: CASSSGHFSGANVLTF. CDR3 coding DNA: TGTGCCAGCAGCTCGGGACATTTCTCTGGGGCCAACGTCCTGACTTTC.

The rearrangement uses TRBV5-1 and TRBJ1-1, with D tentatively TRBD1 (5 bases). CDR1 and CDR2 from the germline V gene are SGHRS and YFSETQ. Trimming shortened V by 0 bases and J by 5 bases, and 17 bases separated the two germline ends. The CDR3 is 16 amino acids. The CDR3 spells CASSLVRGPDGTEAFF. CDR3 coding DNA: TGCGCCAGCAGCTTGGTAAGGGGCCCAGACGGGACTGAAGCTTTCTTT.

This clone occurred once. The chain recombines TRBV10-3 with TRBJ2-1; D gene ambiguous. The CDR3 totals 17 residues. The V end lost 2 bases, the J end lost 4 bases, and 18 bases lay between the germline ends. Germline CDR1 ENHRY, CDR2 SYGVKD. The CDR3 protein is CAISEVSGKNNYNEQFF. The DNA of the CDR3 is TGTGCCATCAGTGAGGTTTCTGGTAAAAACAATTACAATGAGCAGTTCTTC.

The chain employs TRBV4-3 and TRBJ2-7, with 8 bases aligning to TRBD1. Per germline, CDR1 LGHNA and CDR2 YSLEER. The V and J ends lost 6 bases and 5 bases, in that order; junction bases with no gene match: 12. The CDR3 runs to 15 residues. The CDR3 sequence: CASSLDRGFDDEQYF. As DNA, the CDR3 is TGCGCCAGCAGTCTAGACAGGGGCTTTGATGACGAGCAGTACTTC.

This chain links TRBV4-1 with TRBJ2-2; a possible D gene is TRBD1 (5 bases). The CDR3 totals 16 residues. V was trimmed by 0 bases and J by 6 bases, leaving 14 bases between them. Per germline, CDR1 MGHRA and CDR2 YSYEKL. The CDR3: CASSQEPMTASGELFF. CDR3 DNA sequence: TGCGCCAGCAGCCAAGAACCCATGACAGCATCCGGGGAGCTGTTTTTT.

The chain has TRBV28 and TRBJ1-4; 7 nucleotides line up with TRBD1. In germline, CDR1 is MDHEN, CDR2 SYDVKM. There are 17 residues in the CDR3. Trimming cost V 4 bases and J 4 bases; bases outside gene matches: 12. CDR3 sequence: CASSSPGRGPGNEKLFF. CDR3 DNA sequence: TGTGCCAGCAGTTCCCCGGGGAGGGGGCCTGGTAATGAAAAACTGTTTTTT.

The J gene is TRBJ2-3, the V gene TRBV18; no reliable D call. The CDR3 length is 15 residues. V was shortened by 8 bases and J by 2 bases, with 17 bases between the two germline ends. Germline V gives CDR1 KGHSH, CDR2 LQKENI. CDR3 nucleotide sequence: TGTGCCAGCGTCCTTGAGGAAACCCTCACAGATACGCAGTATTTT. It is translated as CASVLEETLTDTQYF.

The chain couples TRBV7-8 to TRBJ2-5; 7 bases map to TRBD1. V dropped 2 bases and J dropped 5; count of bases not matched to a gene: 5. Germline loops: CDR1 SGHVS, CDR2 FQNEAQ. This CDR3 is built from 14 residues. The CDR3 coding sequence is TGTGCCAGCAGCTTAAGGGACAGATATGAGACCCAGTACTTC. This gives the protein CASSLRDRYETQYF.

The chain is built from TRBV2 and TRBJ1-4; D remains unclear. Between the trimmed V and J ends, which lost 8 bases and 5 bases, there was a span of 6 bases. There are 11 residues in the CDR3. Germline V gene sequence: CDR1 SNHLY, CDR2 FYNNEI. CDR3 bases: TGTGCCAGCGTTCTCAATGAAAAACTGTTTTTT. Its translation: CASVLNEKLFF.

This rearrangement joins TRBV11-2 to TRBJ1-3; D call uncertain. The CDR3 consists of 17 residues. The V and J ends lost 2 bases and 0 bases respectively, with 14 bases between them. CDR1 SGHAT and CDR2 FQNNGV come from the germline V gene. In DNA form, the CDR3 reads TGTGCCAGCAGCTTACTGGGCGGGTCGGGCTCTGGAAACACCATATATTTT. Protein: CASSLLGGSGSGNTIYF.

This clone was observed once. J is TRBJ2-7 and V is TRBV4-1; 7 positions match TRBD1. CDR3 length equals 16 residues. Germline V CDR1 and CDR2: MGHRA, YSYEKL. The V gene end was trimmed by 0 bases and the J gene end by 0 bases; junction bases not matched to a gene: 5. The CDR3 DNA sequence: TGCGCCAGCAGCCAAGAACTGGACAGGAGCTCCTACGAGCAGTACTTC. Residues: CASSQELDRSSYEQYF.